This passage covers 9 T cell receptor beta chains from one sample sequenced in a study of memory CD4+ T cells and cytomegalovirus serostatus (dated 2019 in TCRdb). Library preparation employed the immunoSEQ multiplex PCR assay. The table comes from immuneACCESS by way of TCRdb, which keeps in-frame sequences with V and J called. Part of the clones is missing from these tables; in studies checked, under half for an unresolved V gene and the rest for unknown reasons. For this sample there are about 57,000 clones; less than 85% appear just once. The biggest ten clones account for approximately 0.82% of the sample. A FACSAria II was used to sort memory CD4+ T cells, defined as single viable CD3+CD4+CD8-CD45RO+ cells. The sequenced sample was memory CD4+ T cells from blood. The receptor set was obtained from an adult in good health and CMV-seronegative.

The chain has TRBV28 and TRBJ2-1; TRBD2 aligns across 7 bases. V lost 10 bases and J lost 2; bases outside the gene matches: 11. This CDR3 spans 15 amino acids. Per germline, CDR1 MDHEN and CDR2 SYDVKM. Written as DNA, the CDR3 is TGTGCCACCAGATTGGGGGGGGGTGCCTACAATGAGCAGTTCTTC. This sequence encodes CATRLGGGAYNEQFF.

CDR3 in DNA: TGTGCCAGCAGCAAGACCCAGCGGGGGCAGTACTTC. This translates into CASSKTQRGQYF. V is TRBV28 and J is TRBJ2-7; TRBD2 matches at 7 bases. After removal of 6 bases from V and 9 bases from J, the junction contained 8 bases not matched to a gene. This CDR3 has 12 residues. Germline V CDR1 and CDR2: MDHEN, SYDVKM.

The chain is built from TRBV9 and TRBJ2-2; 8 bases line up with TRBD1. Germline V lookup: CDR1 SGDLS, CDR2 YYNGEE. Trimming at V came to 0 bases and at J to 2 bases, leaving 3 bases not matched to a gene. The CDR3 contains 16 residues. In DNA, the CDR3 is TGTGCCAGCAGCGTAGGGGACAGGAAAAACACCGGGGAGCTGTTTTTT. It encodes CASSVGDRKNTGELFF.

This clone was counted ten times or more. The chain employs TRBV6-6 and TRBJ1-5; TRBD1 agrees at 9 bases. The V and J ends lost 5 bases and 1 base, in that order; junction bases with no gene match: 0. Germline V gene sequence: CDR1 MNHNY, CDR2 SVGAGI (reference sequence). The CDR3 sequence is 14 residues long. CDR3 sequence: CASSGTGSNQPQHF. CDR3 DNA sequence: TGTGCCAGCAGTGGGACAGGGAGCAATCAGCCCCAGCATTTT.

The V call is TRBV18, the J call TRBJ2-5; TRBD1 agrees at 10 bases. Germline loops: CDR1 KGHSH, CDR2 LQKENI. Losses at the gene ends were 4 bases for V and 5 bases for J; bases not matched to a gene: 4. The CDR3 is 14 amino acids. The CDR3 sequence is CASSRQGAGETQYF. The CDR3 DNA sequence: TGTGCCAGCTCACGACAGGGGGCAGGGGAGACCCAGTACTTC.

The V call is TRBV18, the J call TRBJ2-7; the match to TRBD2 covers 7 bases. This CDR3 contains 16 residues. Germline CDR1 reads KGHSH; CDR2 reads LQKENI. With 1 base clipped from V and 7 bases from J, the junction kept 13 bases outside the gene matches. CDR3: CASSPQPSGGLGEQYF. For the CDR3, the DNA is TGTGCCAGCTCACCACAGCCTAGCGGAGGGCTCGGGGAGCAGTACTTC.

CDR3 nucleotide sequence: TGTGCCAGCAGCTTACAAGATCTTGAGCAGTTCTTC. This codes for CASSLQDLEQFF. The J gene is TRBJ2-1, the V gene TRBV7-9, with D unclear. This CDR3 region has 12 residues. Germline V gene lookup returns CDR1 SEHNR and CDR2 FQNEAQ (reference sequence). The V gene lost 2 bases and the J gene lost 9 bases, with 8 bases spanning the gap.

This chain joins TRBV19 and TRBJ1-2; D gene ambiguous. The germline gives CDR1 LNHDA, CDR2 SQIVND (reference sequence). The germline V and J ends were trimmed by 9 bases and 4 bases, with 9 bases remaining between them. This CDR3 spans 11 amino acids. CDR3: CASTDGYGYTF. DNA of the CDR3: TGTGCCAGCACGGACGGCTATGGCTACACCTTC.

This clone occurred a few times. The chain is built from TRBV25-1 and TRBJ2-5; D gene uncertain. Looked up from germline, CDR1 is MGHDK and CDR2 is SYGVNS. Trimming removed 8 bases from V and 5 bases from J, with 9 bases in between. The CDR3 contains 11 residues. In nucleotides, the CDR3 is TGTGCCAGCTCCGGGTGGGAGACCCAGTACTTC. Translating it yields CASSGWETQYF. Full variable domain (missing parts from reference TRBV25-1 and TRBJ2-5): EADIYQTPRYLVIGTGKKITLECSQTMGHDKMYWYQQDPGMELHLIHYSYGVNSTEKGDLSSESTVSRIRTEHFPLTLESARPSHTSQYLCASSGWETQYFGPGTRLLVL.